This T cell receptor (beta chain) was retrieved from a study of blood T cell repertoires in COVID-19. During active infection, Seattle patients enrolled and were then monitored through disease. Source study methods: Counts of nucleated cells, estimated from reference gene primer amplification, were obtained. Sequencing used immunoSEQ multiplex PCR; TCRdb keeps in-frame clones, though not all of them. The DNA gave D and trimming, while V, J and clone size come from that table. The table has over 200,000 clones, under 85% seen once. Germline V gives CDR1 KGHSH, CDR2 LQKENI. The CDR3 contains 14 residues. Trimming removed 5 bases from V and 0 bases from J; junction bases left unmatched: 4.

Sequencing was carried out using peripheral blood. The sequence was collected from a woman under 40 with COVID-19, enrolled during active disease. The rearrangement uses TRBV18 and TRBJ2-7; TRBD1 matches 7 bases. The CDR3 reads CASSTWDSSYEQYF. CDR3 DNA sequence: TGTGCCAGCTCAACTTGGGACAGCTCCTACGAGCAGTACTTC.